The present entry profiles one T cell receptor beta chain with its context. The sample comes from a study of Graves' ophthalmopathy and Graves' hyperthyroidism. Study-wide background: Ahead of any treatment, peripheral blood was obtained at the initial diagnosis.

Germline-derived CDR1 and CDR2 are SGDLS and YYNGEE. The V end was cut by 7 bases, the J end by 10 bases, with 21 bases between. The CDR3 runs 15 residues. Amplification of the TCR beta CDR3 regions used RNA transcripts (as template). HTBI primers primed a first-round RT-PCR, and a second-round multiplex PCR followed. MiXCR, applied by TCRdb to the multiplex PCR reads, yields one record per CDR3 protein. The sample records 200,000 to 250,000 distinct CDR3 sequences, 45% to 55% being singletons. Active ophthalmopathy (CAS at least 3, NOSPECS at least 4), lasting under 3 months. Excluded: other autoimmune disease, uncontrolled infection, pregnancy or lactation.

The chain employs TRBV9 and TRBJ1-6; D is unresolved. This receptor was taken from an adult man with Graves' ophthalmopathy. The sequencing input was peripheral blood. CDR3 DNA sequence: TGTGCCAGCCACCCCGGCGGGCGCGGGAACTCACCCCTCCACTTT. It is translated as CASHPGGRGNSPLHF.